This record covers a single T cell receptor (beta chain). The CDR3 runs to 15 residues. With 0 bases removed from V and 7 bases from J, the gap between germline ends came to 15 bases. Germline V CDR1 and CDR2: ENHRY, SYGVKD. The sample comes from a study of blood T cell repertoires in COVID-19. Source study methods: Estimation of nucleated cell counts was performed using reference gene primer amplification. The repertoire was sequenced with immunoSEQ multiplex PCR; TCRdb's copy has only in-frame clones and lacks some. D and trimming were read from the DNA, whereas the V and J calls and clone size are those reported in that table. Of over 120,000 clones in the sample, 80% to 85% were seen once.

The sequence was collected from a woman aged 55-70 years with acute or convalescent COVID-19. The source material was peripheral blood. The chain has TRBV10-3 and TRBJ1-1, with D maybe TRBD1 (6 bases). The CDR3 sequence: CAISESGQSDGEAFF. Written as DNA, the CDR3 is TGTGCCATCAGTGAGTCGGGACAATCGGACGGTGAAGCTTTCTTT.